This TCR beta chain was recovered during a study of a mutant IDH1 vaccine in newly diagnosed glioma. Study-level background: Vaccination of patients was performed eight times, in weeks 1, 3, 5, 7, 11, 15, 19 and 23.

This clone was seen a handful of times. Its antigen remains unidentified. The sample's time point: week 11, during vaccination. Every vaccine dose comprised 300 ug of mutant IDH1 20-mer peptide plus topical imiquimod. The V gene lost 6 bases and the J gene lost 0 bases, with 12 bases spanning the gap. This CDR3 contains 15 residues. Germline CDR1 reads LNHDA; CDR2 reads SQIVND (reference sequence). Sequenced by immunoSEQ multiplex PCR; TCRdb stores in-frame clones only, minus some. The sample gives 120,000 or so clones, over 75% of which show up once; 4.5% to 7% is in the top ten. Sample: PBMCs, taken from a glioma patient whose treatment included an IDH1 peptide vaccine. The origin of this receptor is a man aged 35-49 years with glioma. The chain carries TRBV19 and TRBJ1-3; no definite D call. The CDR3 DNA reads TGTGCCAGTAGATCGCAGGCCCACTCTGGAAACACCATATATTTT. As protein: CASRSQAHSGNTIYF.